What follows are 4 T cell receptor beta chains derived from one specimen sequenced in a study of T cell changes during pregnancy in multiple sclerosis. Sequenced by immunoSEQ multiplex PCR; TCRdb stores in-frame clones only, minus some. The sample has tens of thousands of clones, just under 95% seen once; the top ten hold less than 2%. Sequencing was performed on peripheral blood, taken in the second trimester of pregnancy. All receptors derive from a female donor with multiple sclerosis, enrolled in a pregnancy study.

V and J are TRBV27 and TRBJ1-1; TRBD1 aligns across 7 bases. V dropped 4 bases and J dropped 4; count of bases not matched to a gene: 3. The CDR3 length is 13 residues. The germline gives CDR1 MNHEY, CDR2 SMNVEV (reference sequence). CDR3 protein: CASSSQGFTEAFF. In nucleotides, the CDR3 is TGTGCCAGCAGTTCACAGGGGTTCACTGAAGCTTTCTTT.

The chain carries TRBV6-5 and TRBJ1-3, with D possibly TRBD1 on 6 matching bases. With 2 bases removed from V and 2 bases from J, the gap between germline ends came to 13 bases. Germline V lookup: CDR1 MNHEY, CDR2 SVGAGI. This CDR3 region has 16 residues. CDR3 residues: CASSYGGRYAGNTIYF. CDR3 bases: TGTGCCAGCAGTTACGGGGGCAGGTATGCTGGAAACACCATATATTTT.

The chain combines TRBV5-1 with TRBJ2-1; a weak D match, TRBD2 (5 bases). V lost 5 bases to trimming and J lost 5 bases, with 11 bases between them. CDR1 and CDR2 (germline): SGHRS, YFSETQ. The CDR3 is 13 residues long. The CDR3, as DNA: TGCGCCAGCAGTTACGACGGGAACAATGAGCAGTTCTTC. Protein sequence: CASSYDGNNEQFF.

The gene calls are TRBV29-1 and TRBJ1-4, with TRBD1 matching 7 bases. Germline V gene sequence: CDR1 SQVTM, CDR2 ANQGSEA. The CDR3 covers 13 residues. Trimming took 6 bases from V and 7 from J; bases not matched to a gene: 8. The CDR3 sequence: CSVQGRLSEKLFF. In nucleotides, the CDR3 is TGCAGCGTACAGGGGAGGTTATCTGAAAAACTGTTTTTT. Using reference TRBV29-1 and TRBJ1-4 for the parts outside the CDR3, the full variable domain is SAVISQKPSRDICQRGTSLTIQCQVDSQVTMMFWYRQQPGQSLTLIATANQGSEATYESGFVIDKFPISRPNLTFSTLTVSNMSPEDSSIYLCSVQGRLSEKLFFGSGTQLSVL.